The rows below give T cell receptor beta chains drawn from one sample of a study of OX40 agonist ivuxolimab in advanced cancers. TCRdb's copy holds only in-frame clones and misses some; the assay was immunoSEQ multiplex PCR. The sample lists a few thousand clones, approximately 84% seen once, with less than 20% in the top ten. The material was CD4+ or CD8+ T cells sorted from blood, obtained in a trial of the OX40 agonist ivuxolimab. These receptors came from an adult with an advanced solid tumor such as melanoma, head and neck, liver or kidney cancer. The CDR3 runs from the conserved cysteine through the conserved F or W. D genes are given only for firm matches. Size values are once, few and many counts, or a class for expanded clones, and some rows have none.

D gene,clone size,J gene,V gene,CDR3 protein,CDR3 DNA
TRBD2,.,TRBJ2-3,TRBV6-4,CASSDSGGSTDTQYF,TGTGCCAGCAGTGACAGCGGGGGGTCCACAGATACGCAGTATTTT
.,.,TRBJ1-5,TRBV4-3,CASSQDLHPNQPQHF,TGCGCCAGCAGCCAAGATTTGCACCCCAATCAGCCCCAGCATTTT
TRBD2,.,TRBJ2-1,TRBV30,CAWRPSGDSEQFF,TGTGCCTGGCGCCCTAGCGGGGATAGTGAGCAGTTCTTC
TRBD1,once,TRBJ2-7,TRBV28,CAYRDRDHEQYF,TGTGCCTACCGGGACAGGGACCACGAGCAGTACTTC
.,once,TRBJ2-7,TRBV10-1,CASRDSFEQYF,TGCGCCAGCAGGGACAGCTTCGAGCAGTACTTC
.,.,TRBJ2-5,TRBV14,CASSPPGETQYF,TGTGCCAGCAGCCCCCCTGGAGAGACCCAGTACTTC
.,.,TRBJ1-2,TRBV20-1,CSAGTPKGYTF,TGCAGTGCTGGGACTCCCAAAGGCTACACCTTC
TRBD1,.,TRBJ1-4,TRBV7-2,CASSSRGGISSNEKLFF,TGTGCCAGCAGCTCCAGGGGGGGAATTTCTTCTAATGAAAAACTGTTTTTT
TRBD1,.,TRBJ2-7,TRBV18,CASSPGQGGPYEQYF,TGTGCCAGCTCACCGGGACAGGGGGGACCCTACGAGCAGTACTTC
.,.,TRBJ2-7,TRBV14,CASSQGSPYEQYF,TGTGCCAGCAGCCAAGGCAGCCCCTACGAGCAGTACTTC
.,.,TRBJ1-2,TRBV4-1,CASSQEVRSNYGYTF,TGCGCCAGCAGCCAAGAGGTCAGGTCTAACTATGGCTACACCTTC
TRBD2,.,TRBJ2-1,TRBV4-3,CASSDSGTSGGLADEQFF,TGCGCCAGCAGCGATAGTGGGACTAGCGGGGGGCTAGCCGATGAGCAGTTCTTC
.,.,TRBJ1-2,TRBV4-3,CASSQDIGYGYTF,TGCGCCAGCAGCCAAGATATAGGGTATGGCTACACCTTC
.,.,TRBJ2-6,TRBV6-1,CASSVLTGTGANVLTF,TGTGCCAGCAGTGTCCTTACAGGGACTGGGGCCAACGTCCTGACTTTC
TRBD2,.,TRBJ2-7,TRBV9,CASSVGGGTYEQYF,TGTGCCAGCAGCGTGGGGGGAGGGACCTACGAGCAGTACTTC
TRBD1,large,TRBJ1-5,TRBV19,CASSIWGTGDWDQPQHF,TGTGCCAGTAGTATCTGGGGGACAGGGGATTGGGATCAGCCCCAGCATTTT
.,.,TRBJ2-2,TRBV7-9,CASSLASGQGRGTGELFF,TGTGCCAGCAGCTTAGCGTCGGGGCAGGGTCGGGGCACCGGGGAGCTGTTTTTT
TRBD1,.,TRBJ1-2,TRBV10-3,CAISTGTGVFGYTF,TGTGCCATCAGTACCGGGACAGGGGTTTTTGGCTACACCTTC
.,.,TRBJ2-1,TRBV29-1,CSVAPPGAYNEQFF,TGCAGCGTTGCCCCCCCCGGGGCCTACAATGAGCAGTTCTTC
.,.,TRBJ2-7,TRBV5-6,CASSSSTYEQYF,TGTGCCAGCAGCTCCTCCACCTACGAGCAGTACTTC
TRBD1,.,TRBJ2-7,TRBV6-6,CASSSGGYEQYF,TGTGCCAGCAGTTCAGGGGGCTACGAGCAGTACTTC
TRBD2,.,TRBJ2-3,TRBV9,CATSVSAGATDTQYF,TGTGCCACCTCAGTCTCAGCGGGGGCCACAGATACGCAGTATTTT
.,.,TRBJ1-1,TRBV28,CASSFERGQNTEAFF,TGTGCCAGCAGTTTTGAACGGGGACAGAACACTGAAGCTTTCTTT
.,.,TRBJ2-5,TRBV15,CATSSSAGTGETQYF,TGTGCCACCAGCAGCTCCGCCGGAACCGGAGAGACCCAGTACTTC
TRBD1,.,TRBJ2-7,TRBV28,CASSYTPGDSLATSYEQYF,TGTGCCAGCAGTTATACCCCCGGGGACAGCCTTGCTACATCCTACGAGCAGTACTTC
.,.,TRBJ2-3,TRBV7-6,CASSSSGTDRASTDTQYF,TGTGCCAGCAGCTCTAGCGGGACGGACAGGGCTAGCACAGATACGCAGTATTTT
.,once,TRBJ2-2,TRBV7-9,CASSRYTGNVNTGELFF,TGTGCCAGCAGTCGATATACAGGGAATGTGAACACCGGGGAGCTGTTTTTT
.,.,TRBJ2-2,TRBV18,CASSPPVDTGELFF,TGTGCCAGCTCACCTCCCGTAGACACCGGGGAGCTGTTTTTT